This passage covers 7 T cell receptor beta chains from one sample sequenced in a study of PD-1 blockade in mismatch repair-deficient tumors. Profiling relied on immunoSEQ multiplex PCR, and the TCRdb table lists in-frame clones only, not all of them. The sample has approximately 40,000 clones, roughly 77% seen once; the top ten hold approximately 22%. The sample was peripheral blood, taken 4 weeks after starting pembrolizumab. All receptors derive from an adult with mismatch repair-deficient cancer.

V usage is TRBV7-2 and J usage is TRBJ2-5; 7 positions agree with TRBD1. Germline CDR1 and CDR2: SGHTA and FQGNSA. Trimming took 5 bases from V and 10 from J; bases not matched to a gene: 7. This CDR3 has 12 residues. CDR3 DNA: TGTGCCAGCAGCGACAGGGTGTCGGACCAGTACTTC. It specifies CASSDRVSDQYF.

This clone was seen just once. The chain recombines TRBV6-5 with TRBJ1-2; no clear D. V shed 5 bases and J shed 7 bases, with 11 bases lying between them. The CDR3 totals 12 residues. Germline V gene sequence: CDR1 MNHEY, CDR2 SVGAGI. The CDR3 reads CASSPRAGGYTF. CDR3 in DNA: TGTGCCAGCAGTCCACGTGCGGGTGGCTACACCTTC.

The genes are TRBV9 and TRBJ2-3, with 8 bases fitting TRBD1. Germline V gene data show CDR1 as SGDLS and CDR2 as YYNGEE. V shed 5 bases, J shed 10 bases, and the junction held 9 bases outside the gene matches. The CDR3 has 13 amino acids. The CDR3 protein is CASSNQRTGSQYF. The CDR3 DNA is TGTGCCAGCAGTAATCAGCGGACAGGGTCGCAGTATTTT. Together with reference TRBV9 and TRBJ2-3, the CDR3 gives the full variable domain: DSGVTQTPKHLITATGQRVTLRCSPRSGDLSVYWYQQSLDQGLQFLIQYYNGEERAKGNILERFSAQQFPDLHSELNLSSLELGDSALYFCASSNQRTGSQYFGPGTRLTVL.

The V and J genes are TRBV27 and TRBJ2-1; 8 bases line up with TRBD2. The CDR3 spans 17 residues. V gave up 3 bases and J gave up 8 bases; unmatched junction bases: 15. Germline CDR1 reads MNHEY; CDR2 reads SMNVEV (reference sequence). CDR3 loop: CASSLAGTRELGDEQFF. DNA for the CDR3: TGTGCCAGCAGTTTGGCCGGGACTAGAGAATTAGGGGATGAGCAGTTCTTC.

In its sample, this clone was seen a few times. The V gene is TRBV30, the J gene TRBJ2-7; 10 positions agree with TRBD1. With V trimmed by 1 base and J by 5 bases, 5 bases remained unmatched. The V gene's germline CDR1 is GTSNPN and CDR2 SVGIG (reference sequence). The CDR3 contains 14 residues. CDR3 DNA sequence: TGTGCCTGGAGTGGGGGACAGGGGAGAAACGAGCAGTACTTC. As protein: CAWSGGQGRNEQYF.

V is TRBV7-2 and J is TRBJ2-5; no firm D call. Germline V CDR1 and CDR2: SGHTA, FQGNSA. Trimming removed 1 base from V and 1 base from J, with 4 bases in between. The CDR3 length is 13 residues. CDR3 sequence reads: CASSLGVQETQYF. The CDR3 DNA reads as TGTGCCAGCAGCTTAGGCGTCCAAGAGACCCAGTACTTC.

The V gene is TRBV6-4, the J gene TRBJ1-2, with D perhaps matching TRBD1 (5 bases). Trimming stripped 5 bases from V and 4 bases from J, with 23 bases between. CDR3 size: 17 residues. Germline-derived CDR1 and CDR2 are MRHNA and SNTAGT. The CDR3 DNA reads TGTGCCAGCAGTTCCGGGGACGGAAGGCGCCTAACCTATGGCTACACCTTC. It specifies CASSSGDGRRLTYGYTF.